The following is a T cell receptor beta chain sequence with its context. Its antigen is unidentified. The sample belongs to a study of cytomegalovirus exposure and HLA in healthy donors. Study summary: Earlier sequencing of some 180 million T cells yielded approximately 100 million unique TCR beta sequences. Study-level findings and limits: Later analysis placed DRB1 highest and HLA-C lowest in TCR association rates, which differed by HLA locus.

Every donor was a healthy person donating bone marrow. PCR was performed using 60 Vbeta and 13 Jbeta primers. TCRdb keeps only in-frame clones here, not all; method: immunoSEQ multiplex PCR. This table holds about 100,000 clones, around four fifths found once. Germline loops: CDR1 MGHRA, CDR2 YSYEKL. The V end was cut by 5 bases, the J end by 0 bases, with 12 bases between. This CDR3 spans 15 amino acids. The sample taken for sequencing was PBMCs. This sequence originates from a man aged 35 to 55 in good health and CMV-seropositive. This chain links TRBV4-1 with TRBJ2-3, with a weak D call TRBD2 (5 bases). For the CDR3, the DNA is TGCGCCAGCAGCGCCATCGAGGGTAGCACAGATACGCAGTATTTT. It translates to CASSAIEGSTDTQYF.